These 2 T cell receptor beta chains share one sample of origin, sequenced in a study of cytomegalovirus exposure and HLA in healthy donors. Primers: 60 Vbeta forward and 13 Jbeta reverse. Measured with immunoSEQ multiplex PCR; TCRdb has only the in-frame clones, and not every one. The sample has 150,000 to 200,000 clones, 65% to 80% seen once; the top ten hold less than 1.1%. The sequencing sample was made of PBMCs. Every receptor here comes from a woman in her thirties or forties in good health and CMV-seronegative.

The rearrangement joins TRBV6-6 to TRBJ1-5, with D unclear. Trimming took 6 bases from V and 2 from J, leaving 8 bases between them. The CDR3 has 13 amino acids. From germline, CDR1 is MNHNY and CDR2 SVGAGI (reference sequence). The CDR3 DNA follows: TGTGCCAGCAGAAGCGAGGGCAATCAGCCCCAGCATTTT. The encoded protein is CASRSEGNQPQHF.

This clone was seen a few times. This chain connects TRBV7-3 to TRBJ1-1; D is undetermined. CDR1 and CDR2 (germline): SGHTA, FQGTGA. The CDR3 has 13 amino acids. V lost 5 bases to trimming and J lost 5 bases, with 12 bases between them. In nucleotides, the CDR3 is TGTGCCAGCAGCCTCAGTATCGGGACTGAAGCTTTCTTT. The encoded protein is CASSLSIGTEAFF.